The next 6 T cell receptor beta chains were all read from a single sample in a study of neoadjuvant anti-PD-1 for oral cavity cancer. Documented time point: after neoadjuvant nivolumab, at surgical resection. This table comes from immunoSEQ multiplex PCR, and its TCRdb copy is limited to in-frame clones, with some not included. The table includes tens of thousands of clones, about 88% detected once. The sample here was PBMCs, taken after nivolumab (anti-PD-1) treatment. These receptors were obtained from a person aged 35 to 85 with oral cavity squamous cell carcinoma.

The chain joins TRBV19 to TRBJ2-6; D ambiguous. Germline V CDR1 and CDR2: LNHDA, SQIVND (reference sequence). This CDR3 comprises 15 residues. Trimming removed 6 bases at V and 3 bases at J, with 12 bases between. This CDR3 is CASSTTDGGANVLTF. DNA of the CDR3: TGTGCCAGTAGCACCACAGACGGTGGGGCCAACGTCCTGACTTTC.

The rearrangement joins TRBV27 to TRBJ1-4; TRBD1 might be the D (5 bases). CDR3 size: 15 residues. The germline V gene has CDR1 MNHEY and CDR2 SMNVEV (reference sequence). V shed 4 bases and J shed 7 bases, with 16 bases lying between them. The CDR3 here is CASSSLGAGTEKLFF. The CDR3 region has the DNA TGTGCCAGCAGTTCCCTTGGGGCAGGGACTGAAAAACTGTTTTTT.

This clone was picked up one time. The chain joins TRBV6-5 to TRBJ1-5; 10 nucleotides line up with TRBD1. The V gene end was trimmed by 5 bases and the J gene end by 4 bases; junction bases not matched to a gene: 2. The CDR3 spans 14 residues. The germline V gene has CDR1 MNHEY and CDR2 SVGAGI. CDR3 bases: TGTGCCAGCAGTACGGGACAGGGGAATCAGCCCCAGCATTTT. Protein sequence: CASSTGQGNQPQHF.

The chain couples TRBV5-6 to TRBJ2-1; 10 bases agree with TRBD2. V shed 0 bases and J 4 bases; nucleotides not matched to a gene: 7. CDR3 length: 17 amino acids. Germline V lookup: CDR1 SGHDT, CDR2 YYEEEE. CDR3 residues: CASSLGVGLAAYNEQFF. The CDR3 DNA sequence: TGTGCCAGCAGCTTGGGAGTAGGACTAGCGGCATACAATGAGCAGTTCTTC.

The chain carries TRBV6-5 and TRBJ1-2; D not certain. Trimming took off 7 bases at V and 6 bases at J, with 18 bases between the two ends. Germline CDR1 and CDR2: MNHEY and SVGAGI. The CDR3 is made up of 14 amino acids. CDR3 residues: CASTKQGGWDGYTF. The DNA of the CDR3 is TGTGCCAGCACCAAACAAGGAGGGTGGGATGGCTACACCTTC.

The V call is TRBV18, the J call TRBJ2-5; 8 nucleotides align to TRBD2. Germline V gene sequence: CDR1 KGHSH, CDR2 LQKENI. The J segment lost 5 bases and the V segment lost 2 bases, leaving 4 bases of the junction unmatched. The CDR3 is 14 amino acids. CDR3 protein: CASSPSPGGETQYF. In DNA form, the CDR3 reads TGTGCCAGCTCACCATCCCCGGGGGGGGAGACCCAGTACTTC.